Listed below are T cell receptor beta chains from one sample, sequenced in a study of CD8 T cells in ankylosing spondylitis. Each CDR3 protein is one row after TCRdb ran MiXCR on the 5' RACE reads. The repertoire has around 440,000 distinct CDR3 sequences, 17% of them found once; the top ten carry over 0.9%. The sequenced material came from blood, either unsorted or a sorted T cell fraction (not recorded which). The receptors shown here come from a male donor with ankylosing spondylitis. CDR3s include the opening cysteine and the closing phenylalanine or tryptophan. A D gene is named only where the DNA matches it firmly. The size of a clone is reported for some rows only, either as once, few or many, or as a class for expanded clones.

NA	TRBV30	TRBJ2-4	NA	CAADSKNIQYF	TGTGCCGCCGACAGTAAAAACATTCAGTACTTC
many	TRBV7-9	TRBJ2-5	TRBD1	CASSSLHGTGGGETQYF	TGTGCCAGCAGCAGCCTGCACGGGACAGGAGGAGGAGAGACCCAGTACTTC
NA	TRBV3-1	TRBJ2-3	NA	CASSQDPLRTDTQYF	TGTGCCAGCAGCCAAGACCCACTCAGGACAGATACGCAGTATTTT
NA	TRBV4-3	TRBJ1-6	NA	CASSQDLLGGGNSPLHF	TGCGCCAGCAGCCAAGATCTTTTGGGAGGCGGGAATTCACCCCTCCACTTT
few	TRBV7-2	TRBJ1-1	NA	CASSLAFLGATGNTEAFF	TGTGCCAGCAGCTTAGCGTTTTTGGGGGCGACTGGGAACACTGAAGCTTTCTTT
NA	TRBV12-3/TRBV12-4	TRBJ1-4	NA	CASRSRRNEKLFF	TGTGCCAGCAGGTCTCGTCGTAATGAAAAACTGTTTTTT
few	TRBV7-2	TRBJ1-2	TRBD1	CASSLFQGENYGYTF	TGTGCCAGCAGCTTATTCCAGGGGGAAAACTATGGCTACACCTTC
NA	TRBV5-5	TRBJ2-7	NA	CASRDPDPRRDEQYF	TGTGCCAGCAGGGACCCAGACCCTCGGAGAGACGAGCAGTACTTC
NA	TRBV3-1	TRBJ2-7	NA	CASSQGIRGDYYEQYF	TGTGCCAGCAGCCAAGGAATAAGGGGGGACTACTACGAGCAGTACTTC
few	TRBV29-1	TRBJ1-1	NA	CSVVRNTEAFF	TGCAGCGTTGTAAGGAACACTGAAGCTTTCTTT
few	TRBV20-1	TRBJ2-2	TRBD2	CSARKAGGAGELFF	TGCAGTGCTAGAAAAGCGGGGGGGGCCGGGGAGCTGTTTTTT
NA	TRBV14	TRBJ2-1	NA	CASSQVRAAEQFF	TGTGCCAGCAGCCAAGTGCGTGCGGCTGAGCAGTTCTTC
few	TRBV7-2	TRBJ2-1	TRBD2	CASSRDSSGRKQYEQFF	TGTGCCAGCAGCAGAGACAGTAGCGGGAGGAAACAATATGAGCAGTTCTTC
once	TRBV20-1	TRBJ2-2	TRBD2	CSARDLSGRAGELFF	TGCAGTGCTAGAGATCTGAGCGGGAGGGCCGGGGAGCTGTTTTTT
NA	TRBV12-3/TRBV12-4	TRBJ2-3	TRBD1	CASSWTGGVTDTQYF	TGTGCCAGCTCCTGGACAGGGGGCGTTACAGATACGCAGTATTTT
few	TRBV4-3	TRBJ2-7	NA	CASSQDGGKSSYEQYF	TGCGCCAGCAGCCAAGATGGGGGCAAGAGCTCCTACGAGCAGTACTTC
NA	TRBV5-1	TRBJ2-7	NA	CASSLLKEVYEQYF	TGCGCCAGCAGCTTGTTGAAGGAAGTCTACGAGCAGTACTTC
many	TRBV20-1	TRBJ2-7	NA	CSASGPEQYF	TGCAGTGCTAGCGGGCCTGAGCAGTACTTC
NA	TRBV7-6	TRBJ2-7	NA	CASSFEPTYEQYF	TGTGCCAGCAGCTTTGAACCCACCTACGAGCAGTACTTC
NA	TRBV19	TRBJ1-2	NA	CASSTSVPNGYTF	TGTGCCAGTAGTACCTCCGTCCCCAATGGCTACACCTTC
NA	TRBV18	TRBJ2-5	NA	CASSPPETRGETQYF	TGTGCCAGCTCACCACCGGAGACTCGGGGAGAGACCCAGTACTTC
few	TRBV5-1	TRBJ1-2	NA	CASSLVGLSGGYGYTF	TGCGCCAGCAGCTTGGTCGGGTTATCGGGGGGCTATGGCTACACCTTC
NA	TRBV20-1	TRBJ2-4	TRBD1	CSARDPGTGLVIQYF	TGCAGTGCTAGAGATCCCGGGACAGGACTTGTCATTCAGTACTTC
once	TRBV20-1	TRBJ2-7	NA	CSVAARLSSYEQYF	TGCAGTGTAGCGGCCAGGCTTAGCTCCTACGAGCAGTACTTC
NA	TRBV6-5	TRBJ2-3	NA	CASSRLVIPSTDTQYF	TGTGCCAGCAGTAGACTAGTAATACCTAGCACAGATACGCAGTATTTT
NA	TRBV5-1	TRBJ2-5	NA	CASSIQFGPLKETQYF	TGCGCCAGCAGCATACAATTCGGGCCCTTGAAAGAGACCCAGTACTTC
few	TRBV7-2	TRBJ1-5	NA	CASSLEGRVDQPQHF	TGTGCCAGCAGCTTAGAGGGGAGGGTCGATCAGCCCCAGCATTTT
NA	TRBV18	TRBJ1-5	NA	CASSPVKEPNQPQHF	TGTGCCAGCTCACCGGTTAAGGAACCCAATCAGCCCCAGCATTTT
few	TRBV5-1	TRBJ2-7	TRBD2	CASSGGLAGAREQYF	TGCGCCAGCAGCGGGGGACTAGCGGGAGCTCGCGAGCAGTACTTC
NA	TRBV15	TRBJ2-3	NA	CATSRVVGRFTDTQYF	TGTGCCACCAGCAGAGTAGTAGGCAGGTTCACAGATACGCAGTATTTT
many	TRBV10-3	TRBJ2-1	NA	CATSWDSREQFF	TGTGCCACAAGCTGGGACTCCCGGGAGCAGTTCTTC
NA	TRBV6-2/TRBV6-3	TRBJ2-1	TRBD2	CASRPGLAGGFSYNEQFF	TGTGCCAGCAGGCCAGGACTAGCGGGGGGCTTTTCCTACAATGAGCAGTTCTTC
NA	TRBV20-1	TRBJ2-7	TRBD1	CSARDTGQGALGEQYF	TGCAGTGCTAGAGATACGGGACAGGGGGCTTTAGGGGAGCAGTACTTC
NA	TRBV3-1	TRBJ1-3	NA	CASSQERNNGNTIYF	TGTGCCAGCAGCCAGGAAAGAAATAATGGAAACACCATATATTTT